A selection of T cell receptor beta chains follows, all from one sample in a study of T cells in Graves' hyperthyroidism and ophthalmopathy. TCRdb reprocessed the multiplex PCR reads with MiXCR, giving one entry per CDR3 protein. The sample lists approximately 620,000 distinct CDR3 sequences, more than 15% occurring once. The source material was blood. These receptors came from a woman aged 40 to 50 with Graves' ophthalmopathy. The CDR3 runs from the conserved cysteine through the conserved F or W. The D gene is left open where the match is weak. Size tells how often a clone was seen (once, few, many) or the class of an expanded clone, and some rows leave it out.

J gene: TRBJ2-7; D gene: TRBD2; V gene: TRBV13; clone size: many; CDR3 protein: CASSRGRPPDEQYF; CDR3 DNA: TGTGCCAGCAGCCGCGGGAGGCCCCCGGACGAGCAGTACTTC
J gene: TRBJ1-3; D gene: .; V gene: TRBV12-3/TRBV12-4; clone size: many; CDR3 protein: CASSLAGSGGNTIYF; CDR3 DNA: TGTGCCAGCAGTTTAGCGGGAAGCGGCGGAAACACCATATATTTT
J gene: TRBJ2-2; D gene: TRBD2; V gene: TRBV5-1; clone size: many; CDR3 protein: CASSERLAGNTGELFF; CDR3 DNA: TGCGCCAGCAGCGAAAGACTAGCGGGGAACACCGGGGAGCTGTTTTTT
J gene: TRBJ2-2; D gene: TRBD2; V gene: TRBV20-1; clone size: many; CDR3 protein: CSATSGRAVGELFF; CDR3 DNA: TGCAGTGCTACTAGCGGGAGGGCCGTCGGGGAGCTGTTTTTT
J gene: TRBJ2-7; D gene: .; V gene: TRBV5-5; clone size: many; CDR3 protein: CASSLLVAYEQYF; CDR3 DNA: TGTGCCAGCAGCTTGCTGGTAGCCTACGAGCAGTACTTC
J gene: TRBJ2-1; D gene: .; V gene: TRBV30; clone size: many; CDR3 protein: CAWSAGTNNEQFF; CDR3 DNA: TGTGCCTGGAGCGCTGGCACCAACAATGAGCAGTTCTTC
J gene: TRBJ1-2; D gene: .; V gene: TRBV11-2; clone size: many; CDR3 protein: CASSREHSGGYTF; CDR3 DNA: TGTGCCAGCAGCCGCGAACACTCAGGTGGCTACACCTTC
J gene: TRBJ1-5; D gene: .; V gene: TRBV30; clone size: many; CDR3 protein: CAWDVGQVGKQPQHF; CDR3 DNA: TGTGCCTGGGATGTGGGCCAGGTAGGAAAACAGCCCCAGCATTTT
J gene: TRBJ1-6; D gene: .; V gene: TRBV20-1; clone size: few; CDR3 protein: CSAREAYGYNSPLHF; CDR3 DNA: TGCAGTGCTAGGGAAGCGTATGGATATAATTCACCCCTCCACTTT
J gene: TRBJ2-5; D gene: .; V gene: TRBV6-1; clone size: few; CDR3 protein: CASRQAPGETQYF; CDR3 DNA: TGTGCCAGCAGGCAGGCCCCCGGAGAGACCCAGTACTTC
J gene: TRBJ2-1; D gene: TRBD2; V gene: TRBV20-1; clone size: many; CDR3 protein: CSATGLADYNEQFF; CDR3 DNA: TGCAGTGCTACGGGACTAGCGGATTACAATGAGCAGTTCTTC
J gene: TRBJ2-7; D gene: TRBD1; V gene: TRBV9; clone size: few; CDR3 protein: CASSSTGGNEQYF; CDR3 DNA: TGTGCCAGCAGCTCCACAGGGGGGAACGAGCAGTACTTC
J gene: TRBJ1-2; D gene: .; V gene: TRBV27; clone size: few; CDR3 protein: CASRDSIYGYTF; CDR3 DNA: TGTGCCAGCAGGGACAGCATATATGGCTACACCTTC
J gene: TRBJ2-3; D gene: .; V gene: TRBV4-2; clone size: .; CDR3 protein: CASSQDLHADTQYF; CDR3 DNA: TGTGCCAGCAGCCAAGATCTACATGCAGATACGCAGTATTTT
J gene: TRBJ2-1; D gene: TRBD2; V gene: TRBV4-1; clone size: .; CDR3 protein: CASSQEGAGASYNEQFF; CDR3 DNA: TGCGCCAGCAGCCAAGAAGGCGCGGGAGCGTCCTACAATGAGCAGTTCTTC
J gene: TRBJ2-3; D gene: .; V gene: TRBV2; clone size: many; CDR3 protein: CASRTGLALAQTQYF; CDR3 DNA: TGTGCCAGCAGGACCGGCCTAGCGCTAGCCCAGACGCAGTATTTT
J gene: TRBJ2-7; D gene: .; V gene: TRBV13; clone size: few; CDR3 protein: CASSLSSSAEQYF; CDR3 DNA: TGTGCCAGCAGCTTATCGTCCAGCGCCGAGCAGTACTTC
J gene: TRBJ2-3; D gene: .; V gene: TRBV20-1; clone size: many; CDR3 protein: CSARGKTETDTQYF; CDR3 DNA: TGCAGTGCTAGAGGGAAGACAGAAACAGATACGCAGTATTTT
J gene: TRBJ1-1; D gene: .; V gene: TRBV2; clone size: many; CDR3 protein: CASSGRGSRGLNTEAFF; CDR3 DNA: TGTGCCAGCAGTGGTCGTGGCTCCCGTGGGCTGAACACTGAAGCTTTCTTT
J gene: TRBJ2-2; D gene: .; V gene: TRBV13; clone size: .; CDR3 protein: CASSFAATLTGELFF; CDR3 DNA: TGTGCCAGCAGCTTTGCAGCTACTCTCACCGGGGAGCTGTTTTTT
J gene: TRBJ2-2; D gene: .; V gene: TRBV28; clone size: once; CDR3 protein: CASIQTNTGELFF; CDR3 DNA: TGTGCCAGCATTCAGACAAACACCGGGGAGCTGTTTTTT
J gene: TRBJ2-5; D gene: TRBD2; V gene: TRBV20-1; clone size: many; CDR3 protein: CSAYQRGTLTQYF; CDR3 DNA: TGCAGTGCTTACCAGCGGGGAACGTTAACCCAGTACTTC
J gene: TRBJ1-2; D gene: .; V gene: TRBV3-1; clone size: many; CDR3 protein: CASSLGAGGGLDYGYTF; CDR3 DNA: TGTGCCAGCAGCCTAGGCGCCGGGGGGGGGCTGGACTATGGCTACACCTTC
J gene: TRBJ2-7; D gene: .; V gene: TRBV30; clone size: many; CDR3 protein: CAWSVWGPSYEQYF; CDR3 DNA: TGTGCCTGGAGTGTCTGGGGCCCATCCTACGAGCAGTACTTC
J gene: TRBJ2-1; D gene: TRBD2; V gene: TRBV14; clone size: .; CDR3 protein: CASSQAGAYNEQFF; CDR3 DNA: TGTGCCAGCAGCCAGGCGGGGGCCTACAATGAGCAGTTCTTC